This TCR beta chain stems from a study of CD8 T cells in ankylosing spondylitis. Study results and limitations: A motif in TCR beta, a set of several highly homologous variants, appeared characteristic of ankylosing spondylitis blood. Those disease-linked clones were CD8+; they were also relatively rare in peripheral blood. The clones that were linked to disease were reported to be significantly enriched in matched synovial fluid samples from ankylosing spondylitis patients.

A note on this clonotype: The antigen remains undetermined.

One entry per CDR3 protein, called by TCRdb with MiXCR from the 5' RACE reads. The sample has about 540,000 distinct CDR3 sequences; 10% to 15% are singletons. This clonotype originated in a male donor with ankylosing spondylitis. Sequencing input: blood, either unsorted or a sorted T cell fraction (not recorded which).

CDR3 nucleotide sequence: TGTGCCAGCAGTTCCAGAGACGTGGGTGGCTACACCTTC. It codes for CASSSRDVGGYTF. This chain uses TRBV27 with TRBJ1-2; no definite D call. Germline V gene sequence: CDR1 MNHEY, CDR2 SMNVEV (reference sequence). Trimming took off 4 bases at V and 7 bases at J, with 13 bases between the two ends. CDR3 length: 13 amino acids.